The 14 T cell receptor beta chains below come from one sample, sequenced in a study of shared clonotypes between healthy human individuals. Some clones are missing from TCRdb's copy, which holds only in-frame ones; the method was immunoSEQ multiplex PCR. The sample records approximately 440,000 clones, roughly three quarters being singletons. Source material: PBMCs. The receptors shown here come from a woman aged 40 to 50 in good health. Some clones in this sample may be carry-over from other donors' samples.

This clone has more than one count but fewer than ten. J is TRBJ2-5 and V is TRBV2; perhaps TRBD2 as D (5 bases). The V gene's germline CDR1 is SNHLY and CDR2 FYNNEI. V lost 6 bases, J lost 4 bases, and 18 bases lay in between. The CDR3 has 15 residues. CDR3 nucleotide sequence: TGTGCCAGCAGCGCGATCCTACTAGACTCAGAGACCCAGTACTTC. Translation: CASSAILLDSETQYF.

A single count supports this clone. This likely came from a read error, as a far larger clone is one base away. The chain carries TRBV6-4 and TRBJ1-1; 7 bases align to TRBD1. From germline, CDR1 is MRHNA and CDR2 SNTAGT. The CDR3 is made up of 14 amino acids. In nucleotides, the CDR3 is TGTGCCAACAGTGACTCGATTGAGACAGGGAGAGCTTTCTTT. Translating it yields CANSDSIETGRAFF.

A remark on this clone: At one end the junction does not follow the germline gene, possibly because of a read error. The chain couples TRBV7-3 to TRBJ2-3; D remains unclear. Germline-derived CDR1 and CDR2 are SGHTA and FQGTGA. This CDR3 is built from 12 residues. This CDR3 is CASSSRTDTQYF. The CDR3 coding sequence is TGTGCCAGCAGCTCGCGCACGGATACGCAGTATTTT. Variable domain in full (rest from reference TRBV7-3 and TRBJ2-3): GAGVSQTPSNKVTEKGKYVELRCDPISGHTALYWYRQSLGQGPEFLIYFQGTGAADDSGLPNDRFFAVRPEGSVSTLKIQRTERGDSAVYLCASSSRTDTQYFGPGTRLTVL.

The chain employs TRBV7-2 and TRBJ2-7; TRBD1 agrees at 7 bases. The CDR3 is 12 residues long. Germline-derived CDR1 and CDR2 are SGHTA and FQGNSA. J lost 1 base, V lost 7 bases, and 1 base had no gene match. CDR3 loop: CASKQGSYEQYF. CDR3 sequence (DNA): TGTGCCAGCAAACAGGGGTCCTACGAGCAGTACTTC.

Of note for this clone: A single base is all that separates this from a far larger clone, so a read error is likely. Other DNA sequences in this sample translate to the same CDR3. The genes are TRBV18 and TRBJ2-3; D not certain. Per the germline V gene, CDR1 is KGHSH and CDR2 is LQKENI. V shed 6 bases and J shed 1 base, with 5 bases lying between them. This CDR3 region has 12 residues. CDR3 sequence (DNA): TGTGCCAGCTCCCTCCGCACAGATACGCAGTATTTT. This translates into CASSLRTDTQYF. Filled out from reference TRBV18 and TRBJ2-3, the complete variable domain reads NAGVMQNPRHLVRRRGQEARLRCSPMKGHSHVYWYRQLPEEGLKFMVYLQKENIIDESGMPKERFSAEFPKEGPSILRIQQVVRGDSAAYFCASSLRTDTQYFGPGTRLTVL.

The V and J genes are TRBV28 and TRBJ2-4, with 8 bases identical to TRBD1. V trimming: 6 bases; J trimming: 0 bases; junction bases outside the gene matches: 7. Germline loops: CDR1 MDHEN, CDR2 SYDVKM. There are 16 residues in the CDR3. The chain's CDR3 is CASRKRQGLAKNIQYF. The CDR3 DNA sequence: TGTGCCAGCAGAAAGCGACAGGGGTTAGCCAAAAACATTCAGTACTTC.

J is TRBJ1-3 and V is TRBV7-3; D is possibly TRBD1 (5 bases). The V gene's germline CDR1 is SGHTA and CDR2 FQGTGA. The V end was cut by 2 bases, the J end by 3 bases, with 11 bases between. The CDR3 sequence is 15 residues long. The CDR3 DNA reads TGTGCCAGCAGCTTAGGGGGAGGGTTTGGAAACACCATATATTTT. Amino acids: CASSLGGGFGNTIYF.

J is TRBJ2-7 and V is TRBV2, with 8 bases that match TRBD2. Germline CDR1 reads SNHLY; CDR2 reads FYNNEI. The V gene end was trimmed by 6 bases and the J gene end by 6 bases; junction bases not matched to a gene: 13. The CDR3 runs to 15 residues. The CDR3 DNA is TGTGCCAGCAGCCCGGCGGGGACTAGATCCCGCGAGCAGTACTTC. Protein: CASSPAGTRSREQYF.

This sequence joins TRBV7-9 and TRBJ2-5, with D tentatively TRBD1 (5 bases). Trimming removed 3 bases at V and 13 bases at J, with 15 bases between. CDR3 length: 12 residues. CDR1 and CDR2 (germline): SEHNR, FQNEAQ (reference sequence). CDR3 loop: CASSLSGHDPYF. In nucleotides, the CDR3 is TGTGCCAGCAGCTTGTCCGGACATGATCCGTACTTC.

J is TRBJ1-5 and V is TRBV29-1; 8 positions match TRBD1. The CDR3 spans 14 residues. Germline loops: CDR1 SQVTM, CDR2 ANQGSEA. V gave up 4 bases and J gave up 0 bases; unmatched junction bases: 2. The CDR3 nucleotides read TGCAGCGTTGCGGGACAGGATAGCAATCAGCCCCAGCATTTT. Amino acid sequence: CSVAGQDSNQPQHF.

The chain has TRBV19 and TRBJ2-7; D is unresolved. CDR3 size: 14 residues. Germline V gene data show CDR1 as LNHDA and CDR2 as SQIVND (reference sequence). V lost 3 bases and J 2 bases, leaving 11 bases between the germline ends. Here the CDR3 DNA reads TGTGCCAGTAGTATGCTCGGCAGAACCTACGAGCAGTACTTC. Its protein is CASSMLGRTYEQYF.

This clone was recorded many times. Other DNA variants within this sample encode the same CDR3. CDR3 protein: CASSLTGDYGYTF. The CDR3 DNA sequence: TGCGCCAGCAGCTTGACGGGTGACTATGGCTACACCTTC. The chain is built from TRBV5-1 and TRBJ1-2; D gene unclear. Germline V lookup: CDR1 SGHRS, CDR2 YFSETQ. The V end was cut by 1 base, the J end by 3 bases, with 7 bases between. This CDR3 comprises 13 residues.

The V call is TRBV28, the J call TRBJ2-5; either TRBD1 or TRBD2 may supply D (5 bases each). In germline, CDR1 is MDHEN, CDR2 SYDVKM. Trimming stripped 2 bases from V and 2 bases from J, with 9 bases between. This CDR3 contains 14 residues. CDR3 in amino acids: CASSLKGRQETQYF. For the CDR3, the DNA is TGTGCCAGCAGTTTAAAGGGACGTCAAGAGACCCAGTACTTC.

The V and J genes are TRBV5-4 and TRBJ2-2; weak D call: TRBD2 (5 bases). Germline CDR1 and CDR2: SGHNT and YYREEE (reference sequence). The CDR3 contains 13 residues. The ends were cut back, 4 bases at V and 8 bases at J, with 12 bases in the middle. CDR3 sequence (DNA): TGTGCCAGCAGCAGCGAGCGGTGGGGGGAGCTGTTTTTT. Its translation: CASSSERWGELFF.